The 25 T cell receptor beta chains listed next were all sequenced from one sample in a study of cytotoxic CD8 clonotypes in ibrutinib-treated CLL. Sequencing used immunoSEQ multiplex PCR; TCRdb keeps in-frame clones, though not all of them. The data contain about 150,000 clones, approximately 81% of them singletons. Specimen: PBMCs, collected after 12 months of ibrutinib treatment. The origin of the receptors is a human donor with chronic lymphocytic leukemia.

This chain connects TRBV28 to TRBJ2-5; TRBD1 aligns across 8 bases. Germline assignment: CDR1 MDHEN and CDR2 SYDVKM. The V gene end was trimmed by 6 bases and the J gene end by 13 bases; junction bases not matched to a gene: 10. CDR3 length equals 12 residues. The CDR3 sequence: CASSQTGVVLYF. CDR3 coding DNA: TGTGCCAGCAGCCAGACAGGGGTCGTGCTGTACTTC.

V usage is TRBV6-5 and J usage is TRBJ2-7; no clear D. The V end was cut by 0 bases, the J end by 2 bases, with 14 bases between. This CDR3 has 16 amino acids. The germline gives CDR1 MNHEY, CDR2 SVGAGI. Written as DNA, the CDR3 is TGTGCCAGCAGTTACTCCGGCGGAACTCCCCCCTACGAGCAGTACTTC. As protein: CASSYSGGTPPYEQYF.

This clone has only a few counts. The J gene is TRBJ2-7, the V gene TRBV19; 8 nucleotides agree with TRBD2. Germline values: CDR1 LNHDA, CDR2 SQIVND (reference sequence). Unmatched junction bases numbered 11, after V lost 7 bases and J lost 3 bases. CDR3 size: 15 residues. The CDR3 loop is CASKDSASGHYEQYF. CDR3 coding DNA: TGTGCCAGTAAGGATTCGGCTAGCGGGCACTACGAGCAGTACTTC.

This clone was found once. The CDR3 sequence is CASSLNRAEGYTF. CDR3 nucleotides: TGTGCCAGCAGCTTGAACAGGGCGGAGGGCTACACCTTC. This chain joins TRBV5-5 and TRBJ1-2, with D perhaps matching TRBD1 (6 bases). The CDR3 is 13 residues long. Germline lookup yields CDR1 SGHKS and CDR2 YYEKEE (reference sequence). V shed 1 base and J shed 8 bases, with 12 bases lying between them. Drawing the rest from reference TRBV5-5 and TRBJ1-2, the complete variable domain is DAGVTQSPTHLIKTRGQQVTLRCSPISGHKSVSWYQQVLGQGPQFIFQYYEKEERGRGNFPDRFSARQFPNYSSELNVNALLLGDSALYLCASSLNRAEGYTFGSGTRLTVV.

The V call is TRBV7-2, the J call TRBJ2-7, with 8 bases fitting TRBD2. Germline CDR1 reads SGHTA; CDR2 reads FQGNSA. The junction had 3 bases not matched to a gene; V was cut back by 5 bases and J by 3 bases. The CDR3 runs 13 residues. The CDR3 nucleotides read TGTGCCAGCAGCCAGGGACTAGGCTACGAGCAGTACTTC. Residues: CASSQGLGYEQYF.

The V gene is TRBV7-9, the J gene TRBJ2-7; 8 nucleotides match TRBD2. CDR3 length: 17 amino acids. J lost 5 bases, V lost 4 bases, and 16 bases had no gene match. Looked up from germline, CDR1 is SEHNR and CDR2 is FQNEAQ (reference sequence). CDR3 region: CASSSPFGAGEVDEQYF. The CDR3 coding sequence is TGTGCCAGCAGCTCCCCTTTCGGAGCGGGAGAGGTGGACGAGCAGTACTTC.

The gene calls are TRBV7-8 and TRBJ2-2, with 7 positions matching TRBD1. With 3 bases clipped from V and 0 bases from J, the junction kept 4 bases outside the gene matches. The CDR3 totals 16 residues. Germline CDR1 and CDR2: SGHVS and FQNEAQ. CDR3 sequence: CASSLTGQSNTGELFF. CDR3 nucleotides: TGTGCCAGCAGCTTGACGGGACAGTCGAACACCGGGGAGCTGTTTTTT.

The V and J genes are TRBV4-3 and TRBJ1-4, with D perhaps matching TRBD1 (6 bases). The germline V and J ends were trimmed by 4 bases and 4 bases, with 10 bases remaining between them. From germline, CDR1 is LGHNA and CDR2 YSLEER. CDR3 length equals 14 residues. The CDR3 DNA sequence: TGCGCCAGCAGCCCCGACAGGTTTAATGAAAAACTGTTTTTT. Its protein is CASSPDRFNEKLFF.

The rearrangement uses TRBV27 and TRBJ1-1; D gene ambiguous. Germline V lookup: CDR1 MNHEY, CDR2 SMNVEV (reference sequence). The V end was cut by 6 bases, the J end by 0 bases, with 8 bases between. The CDR3 has 13 residues. CDR3 in DNA: TGTGCCAGCAGCTTAAACATGAACACTGAAGCTTTCTTT. It encodes CASSLNMNTEAFF.

The chain combines TRBV5-1 with TRBJ2-7; weak D call: TRBD1 (5 bases). The CDR3 contains 17 residues. The ends were cut back, 4 bases at V and 0 bases at J, with 20 bases in the middle. Looked up from germline, CDR1 is SGHRS and CDR2 is YFSETQ. CDR3 protein: CASSRNENRRSSYEQYF. CDR3 coding DNA: TGCGCCAGCAGCCGAAATGAAAACAGGAGAAGCTCCTACGAGCAGTACTTC.

This chain links TRBV4-2 with TRBJ2-1; no clear D. The CDR3 totals 15 residues. V was clipped by 1 base and J by 0 bases, with 7 bases between them. Germline CDR1 LGHNA, CDR2 YNFKEQ. CDR3 in DNA: TGTGCCAGCAGCCAAGGAGCCTTCTCCTACAATGAGCAGTTCTTC. This translates into CASSQGAFSYNEQFF.

In its sample, this clone was seen once. This chain connects TRBV27 to TRBJ1-5; TRBD1 agrees at 9 bases. Germline trimming cut 2 bases from V and 2 bases from J; bases unmatched to any gene: 16. Per germline, CDR1 MNHEY and CDR2 SMNVEV (reference sequence). This CDR3 has 20 amino acids. CDR3 in amino acids: CASSLRGQGKSDARNQPQHF. CDR3 in DNA: TGTGCCAGCAGTTTACGTGGACAGGGGAAGTCAGACGCACGCAATCAGCCCCAGCATTTT.

The gene calls are TRBV5-3 and TRBJ1-1; D is unresolved. TRBV5-3 is given ORF status, its function remaining uncertain. CDR3 size: 15 residues. Trimming pared 2 bases from V and 8 bases from J, leaving 19 bases between. Here the CDR3 reads CARSFVQANPPEAFF. The CDR3 DNA reads as TGTGCCAGAAGCTTCGTGCAGGCAAATCCTCCCGAAGCTTTCTTT.

This clone was seen a single time. V usage is TRBV11-2 and J usage is TRBJ2-1; 10 bases are shared with TRBD2. CDR1 SGHAT and CDR2 FQNNGV come from the germline V gene. The CDR3 extends over 14 amino acids. Trimming removed 4 bases from V and 6 bases from J; junction bases left unmatched: 3. This CDR3 is CASSSSSGGNEQFF. Here the CDR3 DNA reads TGTGCCAGCAGCTCCTCTAGCGGGGGCAATGAGCAGTTCTTC.

On this clone: Distinct nucleotide sequences in the sample also encode this CDR3. V gene TRBV9 combines with J gene TRBJ2-3; no clear D. Trimming pared 0 bases from V and 2 bases from J, leaving 7 bases between. The CDR3 length is 14 residues. Germline CDR1 SGDLS, CDR2 YYNGEE. CDR3 bases: TGTGCCAGCAGCGTAGGTGGCTCCACAGATACGCAGTATTTT. This gives the protein CASSVGGSTDTQYF.

This chain connects TRBV27 to TRBJ2-1; tentatively, D is TRBD1 (5 bases). V was cut by 1 base and J by 3 bases, with 13 bases left in between. The CDR3 has 16 amino acids. CDR1 and CDR2 (germline): MNHEY, SMNVEV (reference sequence). CDR3 residues: CASSLYRSTYYNEQFF. The CDR3 DNA is TGTGCCAGCAGTTTATACAGGTCAACCTACTACAATGAGCAGTTCTTC.

The rearrangement uses TRBV6-5 and TRBJ2-2; D is unresolved. V lost 10 bases to trimming and J lost 3 bases, with 6 bases between them. Germline V gene lookup returns CDR1 MNHEY and CDR2 SVGAGI. This CDR3 comprises 11 residues. The CDR3 DNA is TGTGCCACCGCGTACACCGGGGAGCTGTTTTTT. Protein sequence: CATAYTGELFF.

The CDR3 here is CASSLGRAYEQYF. The CDR3 bases are TGTGCCAGCAGCTTGGGGCGGGCCTACGAGCAGTACTTC. This chain links TRBV5-6 with TRBJ2-7; D possibly corresponds to TRBD2 (5 bases). Trimming shortened V by 0 bases and J by 2 bases, and 6 bases separated the two germline ends. Per the germline V gene, CDR1 is SGHDT and CDR2 is YYEEEE. CDR3 length: 13 residues.

The genes are TRBV4-2 and TRBJ2-1; possibly TRBD1 for D (6 bases). V was pared by 2 bases and J by 3 bases, with 23 bases between. CDR1 and CDR2 (germline): LGHNA, YNFKEQ. The CDR3 is made up of 19 amino acids. CDR3 protein: CASSQPKDRTPINYNEQFF. DNA for the CDR3: TGTGCCAGCAGCCAACCAAAGGACAGAACCCCGATCAACTACAATGAGCAGTTCTTC.

This sequence joins TRBV6-1 and TRBJ2-7; D is tentatively TRBD1 or TRBD2 (7 bases each). Germline assignment: CDR1 MNHNS and CDR2 SASEGT. V was pared by 2 bases and J by 0 bases, with 14 bases between. The CDR3 contains 16 residues. CDR3 sequence: CASSEWQGGASYEQYF. The DNA for the CDR3 is TGTGCCAGCAGTGAATGGCAGGGGGGGGCCTCCTACGAGCAGTACTTC.

The genes are TRBV2 and TRBJ1-5, with a tentative D call TRBD1 (6 bases). This CDR3 contains 13 residues. Germline V gene data show CDR1 as SNHLY and CDR2 as FYNNEI. Trimming removed 6 bases from V and 6 bases from J, with 12 bases in between. The CDR3 DNA reads as TGTGCCAGCAGGAAGGGGGTATCTCAGCCCCAGCATTTT. It yields the protein CASRKGVSQPQHF.

The genes are TRBV11-2 and TRBJ2-3; 7 bases fit TRBD2. CDR3 length: 14 amino acids. CDR1 is SGHAT, CDR2 FQNNGV, per germline. V was pared by 5 bases and J by 4 bases, with 6 bases of the junction left unmatched. CDR3 coding DNA: TGTGCCAGCAGCAAAGGACTAGGGGCAGATACGCAGTATTTT. It codes for CASSKGLGADTQYF.

The chain uses TRBV15 and TRBJ1-1; no clear D gene. V was trimmed by 1 base and J by 0 bases, leaving 15 bases between them. The germline gives CDR1 LNHNV, CDR2 YYDKDF (reference sequence). CDR3 length equals 17 residues. CDR3 DNA sequence: TGTGCCACCAGCAGAGGGGTGATTGGACGTATGAACACTGAAGCTTTCTTT. Translated: CATSRGVIGRMNTEAFF. Filled out from reference TRBV15 and TRBJ1-1, the complete variable domain reads DAMVIQNPRYQVTQFGKPVTLSCSQTLNHNVMYWYQQKSSQAPKLLFHYYDKDFNNEADTPDNFQSRRPNTSFCFLDIRSPGLGDTAMYLCATSRGVIGRMNTEAFFGQGTRLTVV.

This clone came up a few times. CDR3 nucleotides: TGTGCCAGCAGCGGCCTGGAGACCCAGTACTTC. Its protein product is CASSGLETQYF. The V and J genes are TRBV11-2 and TRBJ2-5, with D uncertain. This CDR3 has 11 amino acids. Germline-derived CDR1 and CDR2 are SGHAT and FQNNGV. V was shortened by 5 bases and J by 5 bases, with 6 bases between the two germline ends.

The chain couples TRBV29-1 to TRBJ2-6; D unclear. Germline CDR1 and CDR2: SQVTM and ANQGSEA. Trimming took 6 bases from V and 0 from J, leaving 6 bases between them. The CDR3 length is 13 residues. CDR3: CSVQDSGANVLTF. In DNA form, the CDR3 reads TGCAGCGTACAAGACTCTGGGGCCAACGTCCTGACTTTC.